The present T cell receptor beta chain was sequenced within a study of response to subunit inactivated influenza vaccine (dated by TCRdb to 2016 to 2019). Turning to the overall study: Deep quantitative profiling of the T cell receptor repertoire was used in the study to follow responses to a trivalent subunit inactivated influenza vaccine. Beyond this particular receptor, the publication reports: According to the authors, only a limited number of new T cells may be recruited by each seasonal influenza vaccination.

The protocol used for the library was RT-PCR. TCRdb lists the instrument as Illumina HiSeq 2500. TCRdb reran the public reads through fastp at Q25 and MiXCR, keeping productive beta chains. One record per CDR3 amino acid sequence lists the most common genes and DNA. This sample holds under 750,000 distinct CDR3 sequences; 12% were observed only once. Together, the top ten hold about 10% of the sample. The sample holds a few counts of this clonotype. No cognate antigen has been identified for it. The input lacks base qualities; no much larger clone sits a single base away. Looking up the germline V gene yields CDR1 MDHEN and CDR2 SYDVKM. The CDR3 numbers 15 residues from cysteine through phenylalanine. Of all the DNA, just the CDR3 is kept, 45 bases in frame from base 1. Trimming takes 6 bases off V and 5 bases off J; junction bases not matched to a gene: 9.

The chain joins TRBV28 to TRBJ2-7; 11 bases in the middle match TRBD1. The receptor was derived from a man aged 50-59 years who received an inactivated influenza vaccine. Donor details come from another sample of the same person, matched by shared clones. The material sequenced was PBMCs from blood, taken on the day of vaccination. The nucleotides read TGTGCCAGCAGGACCGGGACAGGGGGTTTACACGAGCAGTACTTC. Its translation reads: CASRTGTGGLHEQYF. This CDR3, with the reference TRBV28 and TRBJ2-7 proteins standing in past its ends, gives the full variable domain DVKVTQSSRYLVKRTGEKVFLECVQDMDHENMFWYRQDPGLGLRLIYFSYDVKMKEKGDIPEGYSVSREKKERFSLILESASTNQTSMYLCASRTGTGGLHEQYFGPGTRLTVT.